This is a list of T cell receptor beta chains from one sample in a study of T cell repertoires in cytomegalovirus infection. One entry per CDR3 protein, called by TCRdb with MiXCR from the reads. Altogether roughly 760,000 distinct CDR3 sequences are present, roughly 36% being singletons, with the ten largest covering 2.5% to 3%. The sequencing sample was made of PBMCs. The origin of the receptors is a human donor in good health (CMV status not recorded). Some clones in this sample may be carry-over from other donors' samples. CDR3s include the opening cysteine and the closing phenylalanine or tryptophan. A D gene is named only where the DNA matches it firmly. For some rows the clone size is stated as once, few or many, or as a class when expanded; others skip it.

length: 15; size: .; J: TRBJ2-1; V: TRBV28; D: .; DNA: TGTGCCAGCAGTTTCGGCTCCCTGTGGGGTGATGAGCAGTTCTTC; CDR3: CASSFGSLWGDEQFF
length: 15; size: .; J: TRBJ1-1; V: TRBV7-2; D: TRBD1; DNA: TGTGCCAGCAGCCCCTGGACAGGGGGGAACACTGAAGCTTTCTTT; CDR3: CASSPWTGGNTEAFF
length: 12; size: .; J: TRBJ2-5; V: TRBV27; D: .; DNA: TGTGCCAGCAGTTACCCTTCGGGGACCCAGTACTTC; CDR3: CASSYPSGTQYF
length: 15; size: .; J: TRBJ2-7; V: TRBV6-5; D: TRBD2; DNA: TGTGCCAGCAGTTACGAGCGGGAGGCCTCCTACGAGCAGTACTTC; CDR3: CASSYEREASYEQYF
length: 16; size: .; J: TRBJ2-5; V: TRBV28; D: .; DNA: TGTGCCAGCACCCTCGGGGTGCAAATGTACCAAGAGACCCAGTACTTC; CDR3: CASTLGVQMYQETQYF
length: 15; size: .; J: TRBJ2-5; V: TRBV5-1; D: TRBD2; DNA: TGCGCCAGCAGCTGGGAGGGAGAAGGGGACGAGACCCAGTACTTC; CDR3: CASSWEGEGDETQYF
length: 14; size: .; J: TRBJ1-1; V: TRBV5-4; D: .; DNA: TGTGCCAGCAGTTCACAGGGTGGAATCCCTGAAGCTTTCTTT; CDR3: CASSSQGGIPEAFF
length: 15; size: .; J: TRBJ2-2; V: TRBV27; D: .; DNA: TGTGCCAGCAGTTTACGGGGGTTAAACACCGGGGAGCTGTTTTTT; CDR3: CASSLRGLNTGELFF
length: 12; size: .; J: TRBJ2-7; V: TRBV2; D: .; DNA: TGTGCCAGCAATTTACAGGGCTACGAGCAGTACTTC; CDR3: CASNLQGYEQYF
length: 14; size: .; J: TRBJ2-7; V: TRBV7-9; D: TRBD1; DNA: TGTGCCAGCAGGGGCCGACAGGGGATCAACGAGCAGTACTTC; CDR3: CASRGRQGINEQYF
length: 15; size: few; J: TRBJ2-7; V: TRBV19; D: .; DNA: TGTGCCAGTAGTATGTCACTAGAACCCCCCTACGAGCAGTACTTC; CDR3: CASSMSLEPPYEQYF
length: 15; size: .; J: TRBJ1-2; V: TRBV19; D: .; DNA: TGTGCCAGTAGTATTGGGCGGGGTCGGAACTATGGCTACACCTTC; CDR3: CASSIGRGRNYGYTF
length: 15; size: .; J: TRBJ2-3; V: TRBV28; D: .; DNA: TGTGCCAGCAGTTTTAGCAAGTTTGGGTCAGATACGCAGTATTTT; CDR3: CASSFSKFGSDTQYF
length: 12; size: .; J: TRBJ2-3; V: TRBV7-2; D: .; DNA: TGTGCCAGCACAAAGAGCACAGATACGCAGTATTTT; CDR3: CASTKSTDTQYF
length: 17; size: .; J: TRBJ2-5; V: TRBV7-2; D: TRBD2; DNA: TGTGCCAGCAGCCATATAATTAGCGGGAGGGGGGGGGGAACCCAGTACTTC; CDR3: CASSHIISGRGGGTQYF
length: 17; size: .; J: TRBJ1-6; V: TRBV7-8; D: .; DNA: TGTGCCAGCAGCTTAGCTTGGGGTGGGTCCTATAATTCACCCCTCCACTTT; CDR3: CASSLAWGGSYNSPLHF
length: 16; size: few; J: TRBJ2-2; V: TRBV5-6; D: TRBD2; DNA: TGTGCCAGCAGCTTGCTCCGGGAGGGAAGGCACGGGGAGCTGTTTTTT; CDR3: CASSLLREGRHGELFF
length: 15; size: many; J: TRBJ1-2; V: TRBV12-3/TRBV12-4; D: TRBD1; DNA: TGTGCCAGCAGTCCACGACAGGGTGGGAGTTTTGGCTACACCTTC; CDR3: CASSPRQGGSFGYTF
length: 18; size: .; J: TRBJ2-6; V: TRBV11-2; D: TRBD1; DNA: TGTGCCAGCAGCCAGCGGGGACAGGGGTTGAACGGGGACAACGTCCTTACTTTC; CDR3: CASSQRGQGLNGDNVLTF
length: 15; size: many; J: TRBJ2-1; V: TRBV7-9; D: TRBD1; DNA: TGTGCCAGCAGCTTAGCAGGGACAGGGGGAAACGAGCAGTTCTTC; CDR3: CASSLAGTGGNEQFF
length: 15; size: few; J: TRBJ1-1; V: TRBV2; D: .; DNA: TGTGCCAGCAGGACAGGTCTCCAATCGAACACTGAAGCTTTCTTT; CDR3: CASRTGLQSNTEAFF
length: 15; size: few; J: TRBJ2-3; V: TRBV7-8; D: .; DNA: TGTGCCAGCAGCGTCACCCTACAGGGCACAGATACGCAGTATTTT; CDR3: CASSVTLQGTDTQYF
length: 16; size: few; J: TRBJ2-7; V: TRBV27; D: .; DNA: TGTGCCAGCAGTTTATCGAAGAGGTGGGCTACCTACGAGCAGTACTTC; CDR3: CASSLSKRWATYEQYF
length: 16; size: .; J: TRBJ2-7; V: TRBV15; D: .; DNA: TGTGCCACCAGCGCACGTAGACTAGAAACCCCCTACGAGCAGTACTTC; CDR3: CATSARRLETPYEQYF
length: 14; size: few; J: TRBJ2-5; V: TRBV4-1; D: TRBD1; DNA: TGCGCCAGCAGCCAAGGGGACAGTCAAGAGACCCAGTACTTC; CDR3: CASSQGDSQETQYF
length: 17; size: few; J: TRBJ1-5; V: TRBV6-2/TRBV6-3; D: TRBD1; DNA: TGTGCCAGCAGAATAGGACAGGAAGGGATTAGCAATCAGCCCCAGCATTTT; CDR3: CASRIGQEGISNQPQHF
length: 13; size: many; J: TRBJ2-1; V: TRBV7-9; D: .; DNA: TGTGCCAGCAGCCGGATGACCGACAATGAGCAGTTCTTC; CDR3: CASSRMTDNEQFF
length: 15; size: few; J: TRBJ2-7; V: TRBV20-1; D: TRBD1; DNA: TGCAGTACGCAAACGGGACAGGGGAACCCCTACGAGCAGTACTTC; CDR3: CSTQTGQGNPYEQYF
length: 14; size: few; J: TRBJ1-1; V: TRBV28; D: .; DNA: TGTGCCAGCAGTCCTAGGACCCAGCGCGCTGAAGCTTTCTTT; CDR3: CASSPRTQRAEAFF
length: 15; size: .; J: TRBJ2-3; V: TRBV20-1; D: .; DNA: TGCAGTGCTGTTAGGACAGAAGGGGGGGCAGATACGCAGTATTTT; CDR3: CSAVRTEGGADTQYF
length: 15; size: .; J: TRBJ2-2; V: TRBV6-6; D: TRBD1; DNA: TGTGCCAGCAGTTCCCAGGACAGGGGAGCCGGGGAGCTGTTTTTT; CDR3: CASSSQDRGAGELFF
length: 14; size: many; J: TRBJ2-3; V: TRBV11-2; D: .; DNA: TGTGCCAGCAGCCCTGGACCAAACACAGATACGCAGTATTTT; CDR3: CASSPGPNTDTQYF
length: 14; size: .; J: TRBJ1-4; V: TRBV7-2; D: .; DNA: TGTGCCAGCAGCTTAGATGCGCCCTGGGAAAAACTGTTTTTT; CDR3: CASSLDAPWEKLFF
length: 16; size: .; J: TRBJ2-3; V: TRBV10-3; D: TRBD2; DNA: TGTGCCATCAGTCTACTAGCGGGGAAGCGCACAGATACGCAGTATTTT; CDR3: CAISLLAGKRTDTQYF
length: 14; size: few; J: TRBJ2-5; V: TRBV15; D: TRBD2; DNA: TGTGCCACCAGCGGCCTAGCGGACCAAGAGACCCAGTACTTC; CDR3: CATSGLADQETQYF
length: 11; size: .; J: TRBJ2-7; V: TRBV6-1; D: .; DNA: TGTGCCAGCAGTGGACAGGACGAGCAGTACTTC; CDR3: CASSGQDEQYF
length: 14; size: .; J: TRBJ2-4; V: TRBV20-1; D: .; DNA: TGCAGTGCTAGATCAGACGGAGCCAAAAACATTCAGTACTTC; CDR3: CSARSDGAKNIQYF
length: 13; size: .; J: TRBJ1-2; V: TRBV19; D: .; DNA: TGTGCCAGTAGTTATCAGAGTAACTATGGCTACACCTTC; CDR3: CASSYQSNYGYTF
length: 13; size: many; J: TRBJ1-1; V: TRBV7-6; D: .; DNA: TGTGCCAGCAGCTTAGCGGGTTCCCATGAAGCTTTCTTT; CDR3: CASSLAGSHEAFF
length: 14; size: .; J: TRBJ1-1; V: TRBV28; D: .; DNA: TGTGCCAGCAGTTTCCCCCGGTTGCGTACTGAAGCTTTCTTT; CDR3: CASSFPRLRTEAFF
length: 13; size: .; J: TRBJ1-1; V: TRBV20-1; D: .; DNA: TGCAGTGCCTATCCAACCGGGCGCACTGAAGCTTTCTTT; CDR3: CSAYPTGRTEAFF
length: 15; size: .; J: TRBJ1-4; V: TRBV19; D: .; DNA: TGTGCCATTAGTATTATCAGGGGCCCTAATGAAAAACTGTTTTTT; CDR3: CAISIIRGPNEKLFF
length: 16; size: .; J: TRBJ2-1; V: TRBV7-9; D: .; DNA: TGTGCCAGCAGCGAACGGAGCAGGCGGTTATACAATGAGCAGTTCTTC; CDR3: CASSERSRRLYNEQFF
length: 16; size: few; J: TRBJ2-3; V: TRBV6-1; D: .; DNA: TGTGCCAGCAGTGAAGTACTCGCGGGGGCCACAGATACGCAGTATTTT; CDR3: CASSEVLAGATDTQYF
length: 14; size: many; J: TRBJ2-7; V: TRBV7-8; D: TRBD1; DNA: TGTGCCAGCAGCGCCCGACAGGGAGCCTACGAGCAGTACTTC; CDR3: CASSARQGAYEQYF
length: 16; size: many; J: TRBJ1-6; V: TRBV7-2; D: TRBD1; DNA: TGTGCCAGCAGCTCCAGGGGGGGGTCCTATAATTCACCCCTCCACTTT; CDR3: CASSSRGGSYNSPLHF
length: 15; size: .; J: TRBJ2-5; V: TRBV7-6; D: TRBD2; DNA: TGTGCCAGCACACGAGTTGCGGGGGGGAGGGAGACCCAGTACTTC; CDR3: CASTRVAGGRETQYF
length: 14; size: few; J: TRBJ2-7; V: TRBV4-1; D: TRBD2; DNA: TGCGCCAGCAGCCAAGAACTAGCGGGTTACGAGCAGTACTTC; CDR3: CASSQELAGYEQYF
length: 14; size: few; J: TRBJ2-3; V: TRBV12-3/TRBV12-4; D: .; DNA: TGTGCCAGCAGTTCGGGTGCAAATTCAGATACGCAGTATTTT; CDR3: CASSSGANSDTQYF
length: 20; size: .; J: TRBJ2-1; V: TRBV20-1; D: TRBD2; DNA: TGCAGTGCTAGAGATGGCGGGACTAGCGGGGCTAAGAGCTCCTACAATGAGCAGTTCTTC; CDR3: CSARDGGTSGAKSSYNEQFF
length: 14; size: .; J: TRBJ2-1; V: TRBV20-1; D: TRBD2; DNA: TGCAGTGCTAGGGATGGGGTAGCGGGAGGGCGCAAGTTCTTC; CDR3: CSARDGVAGGRKFF
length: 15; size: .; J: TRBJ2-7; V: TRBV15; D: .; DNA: TGTGCCACCAGCGGGGCCGGGACTCTTAACGAGGAGCAGTACTTC; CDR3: CATSGAGTLNEEQYF
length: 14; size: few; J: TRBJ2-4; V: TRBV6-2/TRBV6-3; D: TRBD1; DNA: TGTGCCAGCGTGGCCCTAGACAGGGGTGACATTCAGTACTTC; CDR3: CASVALDRGDIQYF
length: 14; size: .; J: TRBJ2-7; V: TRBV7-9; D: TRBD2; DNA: TGTGCCAGCAGCTCGAGTGGACTAGCCTACGAGCAGTACTTC; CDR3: CASSSSGLAYEQYF
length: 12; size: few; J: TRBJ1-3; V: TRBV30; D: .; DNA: TGTGCCTGGAGTGTAGCTGGAAACACCATATATTTT; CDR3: CAWSVAGNTIYF
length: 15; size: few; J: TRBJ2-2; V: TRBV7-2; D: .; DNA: TGTGCCAGCAGCTTAGCGGTCGGGGATACCGGGGAGCTGTTTTTT; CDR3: CASSLAVGDTGELFF
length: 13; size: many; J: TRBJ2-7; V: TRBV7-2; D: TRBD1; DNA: TGTGCCAGCAGCCACAGGGGGCCATACGAGCAGTACTTC; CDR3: CASSHRGPYEQYF
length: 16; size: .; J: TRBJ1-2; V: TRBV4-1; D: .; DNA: TGCGCCAGCAGCCAAGAGCCTCGGAATTTTAACTATGGCTACACCTTC; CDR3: CASSQEPRNFNYGYTF
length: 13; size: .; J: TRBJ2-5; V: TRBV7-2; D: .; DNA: TGTGCCAGCAGCTTAGGTCCCCTGGAGACCCAGTACTTC; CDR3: CASSLGPLETQYF